What follows are 24 T cell receptor beta chains derived from one specimen sequenced in a study of T cell repertoires in aging, cancer and after chemotherapy. Amplification of TCR beta used genomic DNA extracted from peripheral blood. Rearranged V-D-J TRB sequences were amplified with a mixed TRB-A/B primer pool. In TCRdb, the multiplex PCR reads were re-called with MiXCR into one record per CDR3 protein. Altogether 600 to 750 distinct CDR3 sequences are present, approximately 23% being singletons, with the ten largest covering roughly 46%. Sequences were obtained from blood. The origin of the receptors is a human donor with a solid tumor.

The chain combines TRBV7-9 with TRBJ2-5, with D tentatively TRBD2 (6 bases). There are 15 residues in the CDR3. Trimming took off 1 base at V and 1 base at J, with 10 bases between the two ends. The germline V gene encodes CDR1 SEHNR and CDR2 FQNEAQ (reference sequence). CDR3 nucleotide sequence: TGTGCCAGCAGCTTAGGGGCGGGAATCCAAGAGACCCAGTACTTC. It codes for CASSLGAGIQETQYF.

Judged by abundance, this clonotype is large. The V gene is TRBV5-6, the J gene TRBJ2-7; the D is unclear. Trimming removed 0 bases from V and 5 bases from J, with 9 bases in between. Germline V gene lookup returns CDR1 SGHDT and CDR2 YYEEEE. This CDR3 comprises 13 residues. This chain's CDR3 is CASSLARTDEQYF. The CDR3 DNA sequence: TGTGCCAGCAGCTTGGCCCGAACCGACGAGCAGTACTTC.

This clonotype rates as large. This chain uses TRBV7-6 with TRBJ1-4; 7 bases are shared with TRBD1. CDR1 SGHVS and CDR2 FNYEAQ come from the germline V gene. Trimming removed 1 base from V and 1 base from J; junction bases left unmatched: 3. The CDR3 is 16 residues long. The CDR3 spells CASSLGQGGTNEKLFF. CDR3 in DNA: TGTGCCAGCAGCTTAGGACAGGGTGGAACTAATGAAAAACTGTTTTTT.

The chain recombines TRBV5-5 with TRBJ1-5; D is perhaps TRBD1 (6 bases). Germline CDR1 is SGHKS and CDR2 is YYEKEE (reference sequence). The V end was cut by 1 base, the J end by 2 bases, with 7 bases between. The CDR3 sequence is 14 residues long. CDR3 sequence reads: CASSLYRGNQPQHF. The CDR3, as DNA: TGTGCCAGCAGCTTGTACAGGGGCAATCAGCCCCAGCATTTT.

This clonotype is large (0.1 to 1%) by share. The chain uses TRBV27 and TRBJ2-3, with D perhaps TRBD1 (6 bases). This CDR3 comprises 16 residues. Per germline, CDR1 MNHEY and CDR2 SMNVEV (reference sequence). V was cut by 5 bases and J by 2 bases, with 17 bases left in between. Here the CDR3 DNA reads TGTGCCAGCAGTCCGACATGGACAGATCCCACAGATACGCAGTATTTT. Protein sequence: CASSPTWTDPTDTQYF.

This clonotype is termed large. The chain recombines TRBV7-3 with TRBJ1-1; D is uncertain. Trimming shortened V by 5 bases and J by 5 bases, and 12 bases separated the two germline ends. CDR3 length equals 13 residues. CDR1 is SGHTA, CDR2 FQGTGA, per germline. The CDR3 DNA is TGTGCCAGCAGCGACCACCGGGAAACTGAAGCTTTCTTT. Amino acids: CASSDHRETEAFF.

The chain has TRBV19 and TRBJ1-5; D not resolved. The V end was cut by 0 bases, the J end by 2 bases, with 8 bases between. The germline gives CDR1 LNHDA, CDR2 SQIVND (reference sequence). The length of the CDR3 is 15 residues. CDR3 region: CASSIEVQGNQPQHF. CDR3 DNA sequence: TGTGCCAGTAGTATAGAAGTCCAGGGCAATCAGCCCCAGCATTTT.

Only a few counts were recorded for this clonotype. This chain links TRBV6-6 with TRBJ2-3; D may be TRBD2 (5 bases). CDR1 is MNHNY and CDR2 is SVGAGI in the germline V gene (reference sequence). V was pared by 6 bases and J by 0 bases, with 13 bases between. The CDR3 has 15 residues. CDR3 nucleotide sequence: TGTGCCAGCAGGAGGGCCCAGACTAGCACAGATACGCAGTATTTT. It yields the protein CASRRAQTSTDTQYF.

This clonotype was detected only a few times. J is TRBJ2-2 and V is TRBV20-1, with TRBD2 identical over 9 bases. Germline CDR1 is DFQATT and CDR2 is SNEGSKA (reference sequence). The CDR3 covers 12 residues. The CDR3, as DNA: TGCGCAGGGACTAGCAGCACCGGGGAGCTGTTTTTT. Protein product: CAGTSSTGELFF.

This clonotype came up once. A much larger clone sits a single nucleotide away, making a read error possible. The chain carries TRBV7-2 and TRBJ2-7; D might be TRBD2 (6 bases). Trimming pared 5 bases from V and 1 base from J, leaving 15 bases between. Germline V gene lookup returns CDR1 SGHTA and CDR2 FQGNSA. CDR3 length: 15 residues. CDR3: CASSAPGGLSYEQYF. CDR3 nucleotides: TGTGCCAGCAGCGCACCCGGAGGGCTATCCTACGAGCAGTACTTC.

CDR3 in DNA: TGTGCCAGCAGAATAGCAGCCAGGGCGAGTGGCTACACCTTC. Translated: CASRIAARASGYTF. The genes are TRBV7-2 and TRBJ1-2, with D tentatively TRBD1 (5 bases). Germline V CDR1 and CDR2: SGHTA, FQGNSA. The V end lost 6 bases, the J end lost 7 bases, and 18 bases lay between the germline ends. This CDR3 has 14 amino acids.

This clonotype was detected a few times. The rearrangement links TRBV11-3 to TRBJ2-1; 10 nucleotides match TRBD1. The CDR3 is 16 amino acids. V was pared by 5 bases and J by 6 bases, with 10 bases of the junction left unmatched. From germline, CDR1 is SGHNT and CDR2 YENEEA. CDR3 DNA: TGTGCCAGCAGCGTAAGACAGGGGGCGGTTCTCAATGAGCAGTTCTTC. As protein: CASSVRQGAVLNEQFF.

By its share, this clonotype is large. The gene calls are TRBV13 and TRBJ2-2; 8 nucleotides align to TRBD2. The trim removed 3 bases at V and 5 bases at J, leaving 5 bases unmatched. This CDR3 has 15 residues. The germline gives CDR1 PRHDT, CDR2 FYEKMQ (reference sequence). CDR3 in amino acids: CASSFGAGGTGELFF. CDR3 coding DNA: TGTGCCAGCAGCTTTGGCGCGGGGGGTACCGGGGAGCTGTTTTTT. The full variable domain, rest sourced from reference TRBV13 and TRBJ2-2, is AAGVIQSPRHLIKEKRETATLKCYPIPRHDTVYWYQQGPGQDPQFLISFYEKMQSDKGSIPDRFSAQQFSDYHSELNMSSLELGDSALYFCASSFGAGGTGELFFGEGSRLTVL.

This clonotype counts as medium-sized. V and J are TRBV19 and TRBJ2-3; a possible D gene is TRBD2 (6 bases). CDR1 and CDR2 from the germline V gene are LNHDA and SQIVND (reference sequence). V was clipped by 3 bases and J by 0 bases, with 16 bases between them. This CDR3 is built from 17 residues. DNA for the CDR3: TGTGCCAGTAGTATTGGGGTAGGAGGGACCAGCACAGATACGCAGTATTTT. This codes for CASSIGVGGTSTDTQYF. Combining the CDR3 with reference TRBV19 and TRBJ2-3 gives the whole variable domain DGGITQSPKYLFRKEGQNVTLSCEQNLNHDAMYWYRQDPGQGLRLIYYSQIVNDFQKGDIAEGYSVSREKKESFPLTVTSAQKNPTAFYLCASSIGVGGTSTDTQYFGPGTRLTVL.

There are a few counts of this clonotype. The rearrangement links TRBV20-1 to TRBJ2-4; perhaps D is TRBD1 or TRBD2 (5 bases each). CDR1 and CDR2 (germline): DFQATT, SNEGSKA (reference sequence). Trimming cost V 1 base and J 7 bases, with 17 bases left between them. This CDR3 has 15 residues. CDR3 DNA: TGCAGTGCTAGAGGGGGACCCTCGAGAGGGAACATTCAGTACTTC. Its translation is CSARGGPSRGNIQYF.

Note on this clonotype: Compared with germline, one end of the junction differs, possibly owing to a read error. The CDR3 DNA reads as TGTGCCAGCAGCGCAGCCCTAGGCCCGTACCATGAGCTGTTCTTC. This translates into CASSAALGPYHELFF. The chain uses TRBV5-5 and TRBJ2-1, with unresolved D. Per the germline V gene, CDR1 is SGHKS and CDR2 is YYEKEE (reference sequence). The CDR3 is 15 amino acids.

By sample fraction, this clonotype is large. The rearrangement links TRBV27 to TRBJ2-7; 7 bases line up with TRBD2. Losses at the gene ends were 5 bases for V and 7 bases for J; bases not matched to a gene: 8. Germline V gene sequence: CDR1 MNHEY, CDR2 SMNVEV (reference sequence). CDR3 length: 13 residues. CDR3 region: CASSPTAAGEQYF. The CDR3 bases are TGTGCCAGCAGTCCTACAGCAGCGGGGGAGCAGTACTTC.

This clonotype ranks as large. CDR3 sequence reads: CSARMLGAAANYGYTF. The CDR3 DNA reads TGCAGTGCTAGAATGTTGGGTGCAGCGGCTAACTATGGCTACACCTTC. The chain recombines TRBV20-1 with TRBJ1-2; unclear D gene. The CDR3 runs 16 residues. Germline CDR1 is DFQATT and CDR2 is SNEGSKA (reference sequence). The V end was cut by 2 bases, the J end by 0 bases, with 16 bases between.

By share of the sample, this clonotype is large (0.1 to 1%). The CDR3 here is CASSLVLSYYEQYF. The CDR3 DNA follows: TGTGCCAGCAGCTTGGTTCTGAGCTACTACGAGCAGTACTTC. The genes are TRBV5-5 and TRBJ2-7; D unclear. The CDR3 loop spans 14 amino acids. CDR1 and CDR2 (germline): SGHKS, YYEKEE (reference sequence). With 0 bases removed from V and 3 bases from J, the gap between germline ends came to 10 bases.

This clonotype counts as medium-sized. This chain connects TRBV12-3 or TRBV12-4 to TRBJ1-6, with 9 bases matching TRBD1. CDR3 length: 14 amino acids. The V and J ends lost 5 bases and 7 bases, in that order; junction bases with no gene match: 3. The CDR3 region has the DNA TGTGCCAGCAGTACGACAGGGGGGAATTCACCCCTCCACTTT. It translates to CASSTTGGNSPLHF.

The gene calls are TRBV4-2 and TRBJ1-6, with D perhaps TRBD1 (6 bases). This CDR3 is built from 16 residues. CDR1 and CDR2 (germline): LGHNA, YNFKEQ. The ends were cut back, 4 bases at V and 9 bases at J, with 19 bases in the middle. The CDR3 DNA follows: TGTGCCAGCAGCCCTTTTGGACGGGGGCGCGGTTCACCCCTCCACTTT. Protein: CASSPFGRGRGSPLHF.

This chain links TRBV30 with TRBJ2-3; perhaps TRBD1 as D (6 bases). Looked up from germline, CDR1 is GTSNPN and CDR2 is SVGIG (reference sequence). The V end was cut by 3 bases, the J end by 6 bases, with 19 bases between. The CDR3 covers 15 residues. This CDR3 reads CAWRRNRAILDTQYF. The CDR3 coding sequence is TGTGCCTGGAGGAGAAACAGGGCTATCCTGGATACGCAGTATTTT.

This clonotype came up a few times. The rearrangement links TRBV6-6 to TRBJ1-1; 7 bases agree with TRBD1. The CDR3 has 15 amino acids. The germline gives CDR1 MNHNY, CDR2 SVGAGI (reference sequence). V gave up 5 bases and J gave up 1 base; unmatched junction bases: 7. CDR3 coding DNA: TGTGCCAGCAGTACGACAGGGCGTGGGAACACTGAAGCTTTCTTT. As protein: CASSTTGRGNTEAFF.

For this clonotype: Possible read error: a much larger clone is one base away. The rearrangement joins TRBV19 to TRBJ1-1; D call uncertain. The germline V gene encodes CDR1 LNHDA and CDR2 SQIVND (reference sequence). V was trimmed by 8 bases and J by 3 bases, leaving 19 bases between them. The CDR3 runs 15 residues. Here the CDR3 reads CASCPRQATHTEAFF. The CDR3, as DNA: TGTGCCAGTTGCCCCAGACAAGCTACCCACACTGAAGCTTTCTTT.